The TCR beta chain under discussion was sequenced for a study of blood T cell repertoires in COVID-19. As for the study in general: Sources were T cells, B-cell-depleted T cells, or PBMCs; the material itself was cDNA or gDNA.

J lost 9 bases, V lost 4 bases, and 17 bases had no gene match. In germline, CDR1 is GTSNPN, CDR2 SVGIG (reference sequence). The CDR3 is made up of 15 amino acids. This table comes from immunoSEQ multiplex PCR, and its TCRdb copy is limited to in-frame clones, with some not included. The sample shows about 150,000 clones, approximately 77% of them seen only once. The sample was peripheral blood. The chain carries TRBV30 and TRBJ2-7; 8 nucleotides align to TRBD2. The clonotype originates from a woman of 80 years or more with active or convalescent COVID-19. CDR3 sequence reads: CAWTPPGIRGGSQYF. CDR3 nucleotide sequence: TGTGCCTGGACCCCTCCAGGGATTCGGGGGGGCTCGCAGTACTTC.